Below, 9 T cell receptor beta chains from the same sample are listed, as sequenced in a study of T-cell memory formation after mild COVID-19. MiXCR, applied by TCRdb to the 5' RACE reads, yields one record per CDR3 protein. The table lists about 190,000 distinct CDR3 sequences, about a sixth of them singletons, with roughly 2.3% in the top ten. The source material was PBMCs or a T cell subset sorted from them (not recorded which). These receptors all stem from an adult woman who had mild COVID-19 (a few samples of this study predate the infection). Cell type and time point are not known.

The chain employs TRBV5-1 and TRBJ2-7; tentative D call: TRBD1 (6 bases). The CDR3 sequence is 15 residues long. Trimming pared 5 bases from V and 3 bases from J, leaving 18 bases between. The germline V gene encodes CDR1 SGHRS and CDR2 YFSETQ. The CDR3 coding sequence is TGCGCCAGCAGATTCTGGGAACAGGGACACTACGAGCAGTACTTC. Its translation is CASRFWEQGHYEQYF.

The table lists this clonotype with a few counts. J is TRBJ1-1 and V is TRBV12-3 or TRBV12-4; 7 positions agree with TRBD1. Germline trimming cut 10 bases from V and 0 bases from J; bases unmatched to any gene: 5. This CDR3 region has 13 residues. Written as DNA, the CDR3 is TGTGCCAACAAACAGGGGATGAACACTGAAGCTTTCTTT. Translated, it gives CANKQGMNTEAFF.

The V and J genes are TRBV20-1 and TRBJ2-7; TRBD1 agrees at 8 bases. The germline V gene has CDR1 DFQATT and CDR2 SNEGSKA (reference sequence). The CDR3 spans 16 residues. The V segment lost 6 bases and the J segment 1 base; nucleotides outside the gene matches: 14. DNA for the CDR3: TGCAGTGCCCTATTGCGGGACAGGAGCCTGTCCTACGAGCAGTACTTC. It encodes CSALLRDRSLSYEQYF.

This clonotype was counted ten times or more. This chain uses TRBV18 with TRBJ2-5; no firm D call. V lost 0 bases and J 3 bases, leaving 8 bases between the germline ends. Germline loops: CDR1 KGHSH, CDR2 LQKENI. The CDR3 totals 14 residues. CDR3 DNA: TGTGCCAGCTCACCACCCTTCAGCAAAGAGACCCAGTACTTC. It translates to CASSPPFSKETQYF.

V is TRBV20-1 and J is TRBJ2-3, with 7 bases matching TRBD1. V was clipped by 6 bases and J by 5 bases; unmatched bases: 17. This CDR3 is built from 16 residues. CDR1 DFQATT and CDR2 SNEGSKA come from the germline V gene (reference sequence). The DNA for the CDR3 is TGCAGTGCCCTACCCCACAGGGGCTCCGGGAAAGATACGCAGTATTTT. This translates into CSALPHRGSGKDTQYF.

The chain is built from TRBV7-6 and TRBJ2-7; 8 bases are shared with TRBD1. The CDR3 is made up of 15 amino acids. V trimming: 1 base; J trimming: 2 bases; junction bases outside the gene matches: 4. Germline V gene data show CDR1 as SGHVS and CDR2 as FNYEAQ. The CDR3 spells CASSLGTGNPYEQYF. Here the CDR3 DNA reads TGTGCCAGCAGCTTAGGGACAGGGAACCCCTACGAGCAGTACTTC.

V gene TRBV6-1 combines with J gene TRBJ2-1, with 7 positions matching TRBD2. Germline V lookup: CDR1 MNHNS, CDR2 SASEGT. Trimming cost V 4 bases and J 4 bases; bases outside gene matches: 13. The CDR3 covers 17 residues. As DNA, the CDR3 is TGTGCCAGCAGTGCCTCGGGAGGTAGCGAACTATACAATGAGCAGTTCTTC. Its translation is CASSASGGSELYNEQFF.

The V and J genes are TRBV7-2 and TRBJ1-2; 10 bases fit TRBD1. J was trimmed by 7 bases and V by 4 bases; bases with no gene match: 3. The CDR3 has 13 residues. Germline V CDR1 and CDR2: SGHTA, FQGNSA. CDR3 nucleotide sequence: TGTGCCAGCAGCTCCGGACAGGGGGGTGGCTACACCTTC. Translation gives CASSSGQGGGYTF.

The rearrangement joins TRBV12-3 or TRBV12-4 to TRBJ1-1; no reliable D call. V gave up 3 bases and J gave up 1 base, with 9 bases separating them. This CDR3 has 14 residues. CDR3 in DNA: TGTGCCAGCAGTTTTGGGTGGGAGAACACTGAAGCTTTCTTT. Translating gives CASSFGWENTEAFF.